Listed below are T cell receptor beta chains from one sample, sequenced in a study of CDR3 diversity in severe acne. TCRdb reprocessed the PCR reads via MiXCR and lists one record per CDR3 protein. The repertoire holds around 85,000 distinct CDR3 sequences, with around 50% as singletons. The sequencing input was blood. Receptor source: a male donor with severe acne vulgaris. The CDR3 runs from the conserved cysteine through the conserved F or W. A D gene is named only where the DNA matches it firmly. Clone size, where shown, is once, few, many, or a class for clones that have expanded.

clone_size: .
d_call: .
j_call: TRBJ1-1
v_call: TRBV6-1
cdr3_aa: CASSELVLPEAFF
cdr3_nt: TGTGCCAGCAGTGAACTTGTCCTCCCTGAAGCTTTCTTT

clone_size: .
d_call: TRBD2
j_call: TRBJ2-1
v_call: TRBV20-1
cdr3_aa: CSARDGTSGYNEQFF
cdr3_nt: TGCAGTGCTAGAGACGGGACTAGCGGCTACAATGAGCAGTTCTTC

clone_size: .
d_call: TRBD1
j_call: TRBJ2-7
v_call: TRBV15
cdr3_aa: CATSSRTGFYEQYF
cdr3_nt: TGTGCCACCAGCAGTCGGACAGGGTTCTACGAGCAGTACTTC

clone_size: few
d_call: .
j_call: TRBJ2-1
v_call: TRBV5-6
cdr3_aa: CASSLAREFSYNEQFF
cdr3_nt: TGTGCCAGCAGCTTGGCTCGAGAGTTTTCCTACAATGAGCAGTTCTTC

clone_size: many
d_call: .
j_call: TRBJ2-2
v_call: TRBV2
cdr3_aa: CASRLAAGELFF
cdr3_nt: TGTGCCAGCAGGCTCGCGGCCGGGGAGCTGTTTTTT

clone_size: many
d_call: TRBD1
j_call: TRBJ2-1
v_call: TRBV6-1
cdr3_aa: CASSETERDRQFF
cdr3_nt: TGTGCCAGCAGTGAAACCGAACGGGACAGGCAGTTCTTC

clone_size: many
d_call: .
j_call: TRBJ2-1
v_call: TRBV25-1
cdr3_aa: CAAGSGEQFF
cdr3_nt: TGTGCCGCGGGCTCGGGAGAGCAGTTCTTC

clone_size: .
d_call: .
j_call: TRBJ2-1
v_call: TRBV5-1
cdr3_aa: CASRPQGNPISNEQFF
cdr3_nt: TGCGCCAGCAGGCCTCAAGGTAATCCTATATCCAATGAGCAGTTCTTC

clone_size: .
d_call: TRBD1
j_call: TRBJ1-2
v_call: TRBV10-3
cdr3_aa: CAISDFDRGLDGYTF
cdr3_nt: TGTGCCATCAGTGACTTTGACAGGGGTTTGGATGGCTACACCTTC

clone_size: .
d_call: .
j_call: TRBJ2-7
v_call: TRBV7-8
cdr3_aa: CASSRGLVSSTYEQYF
cdr3_nt: TGTGCCAGCAGCCGTGGGCTAGTCAGCTCCACCTACGAGCAGTACTTC

clone_size: medium-sized
d_call: TRBD2
j_call: TRBJ2-3
v_call: TRBV20-1
cdr3_aa: CSADQPLLAEVTDTQYF
cdr3_nt: TGCAGTGCTGACCAACCACTACTAGCGGAGGTGACAGATACGCAGTATTTT

clone_size: once
d_call: .
j_call: TRBJ1-5
v_call: TRBV7-2
cdr3_aa: CASSLTLRSNQPQHF
cdr3_nt: TGTGCCAGCAGCTTGACCCTCCGTAGCAATCAGCCCCAGCATTTT

clone_size: many
d_call: TRBD2
j_call: TRBJ2-2
v_call: TRBV2
cdr3_aa: CASSEGAGLAGELFF
cdr3_nt: TGTGCCAGCAGTGAAGGAGCGGGGCTGGCCGGGGAGCTGTTTTTT

clone_size: many
d_call: TRBD1
j_call: TRBJ1-5
v_call: TRBV7-8
cdr3_aa: CASSPGTGIDQPQHF
cdr3_nt: TGTGCCAGCAGCCCTGGGACAGGGATTGATCAGCCCCAGCATTTT

clone_size: .
d_call: .
j_call: TRBJ1-6
v_call: TRBV2
cdr3_aa: CTSSQSTRMGSPLHF
cdr3_nt: TGTACCAGCAGTCAATCGACGCGGATGGGTTCACCCCTCCACTTT

clone_size: many
d_call: TRBD1
j_call: TRBJ2-2
v_call: TRBV12-3/TRBV12-4
cdr3_aa: CASSRHSGTGVNTGELFF
cdr3_nt: TGTGCCAGCAGTCGCCACTCCGGGACAGGGGTTAACACCGGGGAGCTGTTTTTT

clone_size: .
d_call: .
j_call: TRBJ2-7
v_call: TRBV11-3
cdr3_aa: CASSYGDTGELLHF
cdr3_nt: TGTGCCAGCAGCTACGGGGACACCGGGGAGCTACTGCACTTC

clone_size: many
d_call: .
j_call: TRBJ2-5
v_call: TRBV6-2/TRBV6-3
cdr3_aa: CASRGPGWETQYF
cdr3_nt: TGTGCCAGCAGGGGACCGGGATGGGAGACCCAGTACTTC

clone_size: few
d_call: .
j_call: TRBJ2-3
v_call: TRBV25-1
cdr3_aa: CASSEVRITDTQYF
cdr3_nt: TGTGCCAGCAGTGAAGTGAGGATCACAGATACGCAGTATTTT

clone_size: .
d_call: TRBD2
j_call: TRBJ2-1
v_call: TRBV10-2
cdr3_aa: CASSESGTSGSQDEQFF
cdr3_nt: TGCGCCAGCAGTGAGTCCGGGACTAGCGGGAGCCAGGATGAGCAGTTCTTC

clone_size: many
d_call: .
j_call: TRBJ2-1
v_call: TRBV24-1
cdr3_aa: CVTSGLYNEQFF
cdr3_nt: TGTGTCACCAGTGGCCTCTACAATGAGCAGTTCTTC

clone_size: .
d_call: .
j_call: TRBJ1-4
v_call: TRBV25-1
cdr3_aa: CASSPPEGRNEKLFF
cdr3_nt: TGTGCCAGCAGCCCCCCGGAGGGCAGAAATGAAAAACTGTTTTTT

clone_size: .
d_call: .
j_call: TRBJ2-3
v_call: TRBV25-1
cdr3_aa: CASGRPMSTDTRYF
cdr3_nt: TGTGCCAGCGGGAGGCCCATGAGCACAGATACGCGGTATTTT

clone_size: few
d_call: .
j_call: TRBJ1-5
v_call: TRBV25-1
cdr3_aa: CASSEQGNQPQHF
cdr3_nt: TGTGCCAGCAGTGAACAGGGCAATCAGCCCCAGCATTTT

clone_size: .
d_call: TRBD2
j_call: TRBJ2-7
v_call: TRBV7-8
cdr3_aa: CASHSRGGTYEQYF
cdr3_nt: TGTGCCAGCCATTCGCGCGGGGGTACCTACGAGCAGTACTTC

clone_size: many
d_call: TRBD2
j_call: TRBJ2-1
v_call: TRBV20-1
cdr3_aa: CSARGTSGYYNEQFF
cdr3_nt: TGCAGTGCTAGAGGGACTAGCGGGTACTACAATGAGCAGTTCTTC

clone_size: few
d_call: .
j_call: TRBJ2-5
v_call: TRBV7-6
cdr3_aa: CASSLLALQETQYF
cdr3_nt: TGTGCCAGCAGTCTACTGGCGCTCCAAGAGACCCAGTACTTC

clone_size: .
d_call: TRBD1
j_call: TRBJ2-7
v_call: TRBV7-9
cdr3_aa: CASSFTPRDSSYEQYF
cdr3_nt: TGTGCCAGCAGCTTCACTCCCCGGGACAGCTCCTACGAGCAGTACTTC

clone_size: medium-sized
d_call: .
j_call: TRBJ2-2
v_call: TRBV29-1
cdr3_aa: CTLRTENTGELFF
cdr3_nt: TGCACCCTTCGGACAGAGAACACCGGGGAGCTGTTTTTT

clone_size: many
d_call: TRBD2
j_call: TRBJ2-3
v_call: TRBV13
cdr3_aa: CASSLTAGGSDTQYF
cdr3_nt: TGTGCCAGCAGCTTAACAGCGGGAGGGTCAGATACGCAGTATTTT

clone_size: .
d_call: .
j_call: TRBJ2-7
v_call: TRBV19
cdr3_aa: CASSDSHPGDSYEQYF
cdr3_nt: TGTGCCAGTTCAGACAGCCACCCCGGGGACTCCTACGAGCAGTACTTC

clone_size: many
d_call: .
j_call: TRBJ2-5
v_call: TRBV5-6
cdr3_aa: CASSFWGSRETQYF
cdr3_nt: TGTGCCAGCAGCTTTTGGGGCAGTAGGGAGACCCAGTACTTC

clone_size: .
d_call: TRBD2
j_call: TRBJ2-1
v_call: TRBV10-3
cdr3_aa: CAISASSGSKAYEQFF
cdr3_nt: TGTGCCATCAGTGCGTCTAGCGGGAGTAAGGCCTATGAGCAGTTCTTC

clone_size: .
d_call: .
j_call: TRBJ2-3
v_call: TRBV29-1
cdr3_aa: CSLGTDTQYF
cdr3_nt: TGCAGCTTAGGGACAGATACGCAGTATTTT

clone_size: few
d_call: TRBD2
j_call: TRBJ2-2
v_call: TRBV4-2
cdr3_aa: CASRLAGGTNTGELFF
cdr3_nt: TGTGCCAGCAGGCTAGCGGGAGGCACGAACACCGGGGAGCTGTTTTTT

clone_size: many
d_call: .
j_call: TRBJ2-1
v_call: TRBV6-5
cdr3_aa: CASSRRLSYNEQFF
cdr3_nt: TGTGCCAGCTCGCGGAGACTCTCCTACAATGAGCAGTTCTTC

clone_size: .
d_call: TRBD1
j_call: TRBJ2-7
v_call: TRBV15
cdr3_aa: CATSSESRDSYEQYF
cdr3_nt: TGTGCCACCAGCAGTGAATCCCGGGACAGCTACGAGCAGTACTTC

clone_size: .
d_call: .
j_call: TRBJ1-2
v_call: TRBV10-3
cdr3_aa: CAISESLGPGNYGYTF
cdr3_nt: TGTGCCATCAGTGAGTCGTTAGGACCGGGTAACTATGGCTACACCTTC

clone_size: many
d_call: .
j_call: TRBJ1-1
v_call: TRBV7-8
cdr3_aa: CASSQPMNTEAFF
cdr3_nt: TGTGCCAGCAGCCAGCCCATGAACACTGAAGCTTTCTTT

clone_size: .
d_call: TRBD1
j_call: TRBJ2-7
v_call: TRBV20-1
cdr3_aa: CSASWDRVEQYF
cdr3_nt: TGCAGTGCTAGTTGGGACAGGGTCGAGCAGTACTTC

clone_size: many
d_call: .
j_call: TRBJ1-1
v_call: TRBV28
cdr3_aa: CASSSLGGRTEAFF
cdr3_nt: TGTGCCAGCAGTTCCTTGGGGGGCCGCACTGAAGCTTTCTTT

clone_size: .
d_call: TRBD2
j_call: TRBJ2-1
v_call: TRBV10-2
cdr3_aa: CASSDLLRGSANDEQFF
cdr3_nt: TGCGCCAGCAGTGATCTCTTGCGGGGGAGCGCCAACGATGAGCAGTTCTTC

clone_size: many
d_call: .
j_call: TRBJ2-1
v_call: TRBV5-8
cdr3_aa: CASSLGYSSYNEQFF
cdr3_nt: TGTGCCAGCAGCTTAGGCTATAGCTCCTACAATGAGCAGTTCTTC

clone_size: .
d_call: TRBD2
j_call: TRBJ2-2
v_call: TRBV2
cdr3_aa: CASSESGTSGRGELFF
cdr3_nt: TGTGCCAGCAGTGAATCCGGGACTAGCGGGAGGGGGGAGCTGTTTTTT

clone_size: .
d_call: .
j_call: TRBJ1-5
v_call: TRBV27
cdr3_aa: CASRYRGAWSNQPQHF
cdr3_nt: TGTGCCAGCAGGTACCGGGGGGCTTGGAGCAATCAGCCCCAGCATTTT

clone_size: .
d_call: TRBD2
j_call: TRBJ2-3
v_call: TRBV24-1
cdr3_aa: CATSDFVTSGRDTQYF
cdr3_nt: TGTGCCACCAGTGATTTTGTGACTAGCGGGAGGGATACGCAGTATTTT

clone_size: few
d_call: .
j_call: TRBJ2-7
v_call: TRBV19
cdr3_aa: CASSTNNYEQYF
cdr3_nt: TGTGCCAGTAGTACGAACAACTACGAGCAGTACTTC

clone_size: .
d_call: .
j_call: TRBJ2-5
v_call: TRBV11-2
cdr3_aa: CASSFGPWETQYF
cdr3_nt: TGTGCCAGCAGCTTCGGCCCGTGGGAGACCCAGTACTTC

clone_size: .
d_call: .
j_call: TRBJ2-5
v_call: TRBV6-2/TRBV6-3
cdr3_aa: CASDPFIKETQYF
cdr3_nt: TGTGCCAGCGACCCTTTTATAAAAGAGACCCAGTACTTC

clone_size: few
d_call: TRBD2
j_call: TRBJ2-3
v_call: TRBV20-1
cdr3_aa: CSASSASGSTDTQYF
cdr3_nt: TGCAGTGCCAGCAGTGCTAGCGGGAGCACAGATACGCAGTATTTT

clone_size: .
d_call: .
j_call: TRBJ2-6
v_call: TRBV25-1
cdr3_aa: CASSEEPRVSGANVLTF
cdr3_nt: TGTGCCAGCAGTGAAGAACCTCGGGTTTCTGGGGCCAACGTCCTGACTTTC

clone_size: .
d_call: .
j_call: TRBJ1-6
v_call: TRBV10-2
cdr3_aa: CASDIMISSPLHF
cdr3_nt: TGCGCCAGTGACATAATGATAAGTTCACCCCTCCACTTT

clone_size: .
d_call: .
j_call: TRBJ2-1
v_call: TRBV6-2/TRBV6-3
cdr3_aa: CASSWGSSYNEQFF
cdr3_nt: TGTGCCAGCAGTTGGGGTAGCTCCTACAATGAGCAGTTCTTC

clone_size: .
d_call: .
j_call: TRBJ2-1
v_call: TRBV7-7
cdr3_aa: CASSPSSVVGRGAHNEQFF
cdr3_nt: TGTGCTAGCAGCCCAAGCAGCGTAGTGGGGAGGGGGGCACACAATGAGCAGTTCTTC

clone_size: .
d_call: .
j_call: TRBJ1-3
v_call: TRBV7-2
cdr3_aa: CASSLFRMGAAGNTIYF
cdr3_nt: TGTGCCAGCAGTCTATTTAGAATGGGGGCAGCTGGAAACACCATATATTTT